These 4 T cell receptor beta chains were sequenced from one sample in a study of metastatic and nonmetastatic thyroid tumors. TCRdb re-analyzed the PCR reads through MiXCR. Among about 92,000 clones listed, about 15% were seen once. No treatment had been given to any patient before thyroid surgery. The sample comprised blood. The receptors stem from a female donor with papillary thyroid cancer or a benign thyroid nodule (not recorded which). Some clones in this sample may be carry-over from other donors' samples.

The table lists this clone with many counts. The rearrangement uses TRBV9 and TRBJ1-2, with D hard to call. The CDR3 sequence is 14 residues long. CDR1 and CDR2 from the germline V gene are SGDLS and YYNGEE. V was trimmed by 4 bases and J by 8 bases, leaving 18 bases between them. The CDR3 protein is CASSYTPEGRGYTF. In DNA, the CDR3 is TGTGCCAGCAGCTACACCCCCGAGGGTAGAGGCTACACCTTC.

At least ten counts were recorded for this clone. The chain recombines TRBV4-1 with TRBJ1-5; 10 nucleotides agree with TRBD1. Germline values: CDR1 MGHRA, CDR2 YSYEKL. V lost 1 base and J lost 6; bases outside the gene matches: 12. The CDR3 is 18 residues long. Here the CDR3 DNA reads TGCGCCAGCAGCCAAGTTTTATCCCGGGACAGGGGTGTTCAGCCCCAGCATTTT. It specifies CASSQVLSRDRGVQPQHF.

The sample holds many counts of this clone. CDR3: CASSLERVGAYNEQFF. Written as DNA, the CDR3 is TGTGCCAGCAGCTTAGAGAGGGTAGGGGCCTACAATGAGCAGTTCTTC. The V gene is TRBV7-9, the J gene TRBJ2-1, with D possibly being TRBD1 or TRBD2 (5 bases each). In germline, CDR1 is SEHNR, CDR2 FQNEAQ (reference sequence). V lost 1 base to trimming and J lost 2 bases, with 12 bases between them. The CDR3 loop spans 16 amino acids.

Ten or more counts support this clone. The V gene is TRBV5-6, the J gene TRBJ2-5, with 7 nucleotides matching TRBD1. The CDR3 is made up of 17 amino acids. In germline, CDR1 is SGHDT, CDR2 YYEEEE. J was trimmed by 1 base and V by 3 bases; bases with no gene match: 12. The CDR3 protein is CASSSTRGSTSQETQYF. The CDR3 DNA reads as TGTGCCAGCAGCTCCACCAGGGGGAGCACCTCCCAAGAGACCCAGTACTTC. The full variable domain, in which reference TRBV5-6 and TRBJ2-5 provide the parts outside the CDR3, is DAGVTQSPTHLIKTRGQQVTLRCSPKSGHDTVSWYQQALGQGPQFIFQYYEEEERQRGNFPDRFSGHQFPNYSSELNVNALLLGDSALYLCASSSTRGSTSQETQYFGPGTRLLVL.